This TCR beta chain was sequenced for a study of cytomegalovirus exposure and HLA in healthy donors. About the research overall: Most genotyped donors, about 81% of some 400, had Caucasian-associated genetic ancestry.

V gave up 3 bases and J gave up 5 bases, with 10 bases separating them. There are 14 residues in the CDR3. Germline V CDR1 and CDR2: MNHNY, SVGAGI (reference sequence). The PCR used 60 Vbeta and 13 Jbeta primers. Repertoires were generated with immunoSEQ multiplex PCR, while TCRdb's copy carries only in-frame clones and drops some. The sample has 150,000 to 200,000 clones, approximately 80% seen once. With respect to this clone: Its antigen is unknown.

Study conclusions and caveats: What TCR beta sequences reportedly achieved was accurate prediction of HLA-A and HLA-B alleles in most subjects. The authors enumerated 150 to 200 TCR beta chains as linked to cytomegalovirus.

Sequencing used PBMCs. V is TRBV6-6 and J is TRBJ1-4; D is uncertain. The receptor was derived from a woman aged 18 to 35 in good health and CMV-seropositive. The CDR3 nucleotides are TGTGCCAGCAGTTATCAGGCAGGCAATGAAAAACTGTTTTTT. The encoded protein is CASSYQAGNEKLFF.